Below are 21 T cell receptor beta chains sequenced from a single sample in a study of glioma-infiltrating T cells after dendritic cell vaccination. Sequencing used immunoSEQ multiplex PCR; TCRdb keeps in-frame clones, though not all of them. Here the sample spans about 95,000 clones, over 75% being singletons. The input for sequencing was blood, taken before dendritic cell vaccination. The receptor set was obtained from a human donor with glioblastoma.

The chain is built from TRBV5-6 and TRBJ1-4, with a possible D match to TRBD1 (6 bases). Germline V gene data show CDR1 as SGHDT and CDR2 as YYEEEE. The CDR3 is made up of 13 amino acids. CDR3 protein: CSRPMGRGEKLFF. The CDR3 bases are TGTTCCCGGCCCATGGGCAGGGGTGAAAAACTGTTTTTT.

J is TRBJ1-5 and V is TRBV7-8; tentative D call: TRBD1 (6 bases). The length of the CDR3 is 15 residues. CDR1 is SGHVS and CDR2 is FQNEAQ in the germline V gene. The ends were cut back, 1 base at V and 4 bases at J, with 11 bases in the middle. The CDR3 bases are TGTGCCAGCAGCTTAGGGCAGGGGACGAATCAGCCCCAGCATTTT. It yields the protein CASSLGQGTNQPQHF.

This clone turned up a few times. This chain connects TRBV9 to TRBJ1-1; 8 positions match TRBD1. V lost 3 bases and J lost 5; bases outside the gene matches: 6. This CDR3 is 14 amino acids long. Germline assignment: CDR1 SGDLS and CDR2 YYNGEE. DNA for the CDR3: TGTGCCAGCAGCGCAGGACAGGGTGAGACTGAAGCTTTCTTT. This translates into CASSAGQGETEAFF.

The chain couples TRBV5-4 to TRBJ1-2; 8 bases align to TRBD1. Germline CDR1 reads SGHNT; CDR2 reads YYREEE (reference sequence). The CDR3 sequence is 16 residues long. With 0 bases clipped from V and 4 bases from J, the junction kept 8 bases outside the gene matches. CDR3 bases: TGTGCCAGCAGCTTGGCCCCGGGACAGGCAGGCTATGGCTACACCTTC. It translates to CASSLAPGQAGYGYTF.

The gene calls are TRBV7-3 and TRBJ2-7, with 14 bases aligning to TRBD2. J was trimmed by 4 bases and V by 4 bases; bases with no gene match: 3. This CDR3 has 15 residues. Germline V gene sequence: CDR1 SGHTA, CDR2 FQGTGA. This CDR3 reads CASSSGLAGVYEQYF. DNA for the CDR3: TGTGCCAGCAGCTCGGGACTAGCGGGAGTTTACGAGCAGTACTTC.

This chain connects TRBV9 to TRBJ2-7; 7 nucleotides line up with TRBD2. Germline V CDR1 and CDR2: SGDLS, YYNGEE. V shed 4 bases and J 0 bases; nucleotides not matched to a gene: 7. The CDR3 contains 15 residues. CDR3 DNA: TGTGCCAGCAGCCCCCATAGCGGGCCCTCCTACGAGCAGTACTTC. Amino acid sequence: CASSPHSGPSYEQYF.

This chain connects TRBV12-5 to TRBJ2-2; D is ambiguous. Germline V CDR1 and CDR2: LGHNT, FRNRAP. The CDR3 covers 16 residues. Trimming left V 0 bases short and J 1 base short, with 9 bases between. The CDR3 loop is CASGLVTPLNTGELFF. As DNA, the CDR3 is TGTGCTAGTGGTTTGGTAACACCTCTGAACACCGGGGAGCTGTTTTTT. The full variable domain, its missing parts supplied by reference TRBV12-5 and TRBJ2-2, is DARVTQTPRHKVTEMGQEVTMRCQPILGHNTVFWYRQTMMQGLELLAYFRNRAPLDDSGMPKDRFSAEMPDATLATLKIQPSEPRDSAVYFCASGLVTPLNTGELFFGEGSRLTVL.

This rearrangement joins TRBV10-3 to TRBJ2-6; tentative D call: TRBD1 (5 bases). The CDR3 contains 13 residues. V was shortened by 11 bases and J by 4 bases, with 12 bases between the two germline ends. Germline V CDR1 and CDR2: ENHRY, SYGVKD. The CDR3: CAVQATGANVLTF. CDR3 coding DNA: TGTGCCGTACAGGCAACAGGGGCCAACGTCCTGACTTTC.

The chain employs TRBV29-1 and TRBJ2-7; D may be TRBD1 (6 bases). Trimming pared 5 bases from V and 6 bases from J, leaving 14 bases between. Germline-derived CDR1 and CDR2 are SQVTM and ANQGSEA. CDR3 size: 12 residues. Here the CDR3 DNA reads TGCAGCGTTCTTCCGGACAGTTCCGAGCAGTACTTC. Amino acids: CSVLPDSSEQYF.

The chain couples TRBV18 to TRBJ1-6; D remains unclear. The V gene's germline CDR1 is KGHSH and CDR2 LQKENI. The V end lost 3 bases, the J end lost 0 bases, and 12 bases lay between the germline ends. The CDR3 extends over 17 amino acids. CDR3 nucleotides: TGTGCCAGCTCACCTTCGGACGGGAGCTCCTATAATTCACCCCTCCACTTT. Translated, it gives CASSPSDGSSYNSPLHF.

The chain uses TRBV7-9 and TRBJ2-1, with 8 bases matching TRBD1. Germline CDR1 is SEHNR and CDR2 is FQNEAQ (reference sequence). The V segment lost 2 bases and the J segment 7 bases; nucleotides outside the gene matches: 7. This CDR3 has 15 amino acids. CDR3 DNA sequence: TGTGCCAGCAGCTTATACCAGGGGGCGAATAATGAGCAGTTCTTC. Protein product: CASSLYQGANNEQFF.

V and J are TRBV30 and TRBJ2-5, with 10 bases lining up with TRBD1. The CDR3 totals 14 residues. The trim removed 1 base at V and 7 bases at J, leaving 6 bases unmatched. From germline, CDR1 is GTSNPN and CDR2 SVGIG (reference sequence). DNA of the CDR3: TGTGCCTGGAGTGGGGACAGGGGATCCGGGACCCAGTACTTC. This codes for CAWSGDRGSGTQYF. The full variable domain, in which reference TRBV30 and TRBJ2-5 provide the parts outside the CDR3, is SQTIHQWPATLVQPVGSPLSLECTVEGTSNPNLYWYRQAAGRGLQLLFYSVGIGQISSEVPQNLSASRPQDRQFILSSKKLLLSDSGFYLCAWSGDRGSGTQYFGPGTRLLVL.

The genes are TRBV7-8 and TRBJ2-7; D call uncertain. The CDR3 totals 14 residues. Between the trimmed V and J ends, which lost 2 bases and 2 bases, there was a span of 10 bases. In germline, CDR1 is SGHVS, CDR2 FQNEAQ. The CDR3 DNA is TGTGCCAGCAGCTTATCGCTAGAGCCCTACGAGCAGTACTTC. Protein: CASSLSLEPYEQYF.

For the CDR3, the DNA is TGTGCCAGCAGTTACTTGGACAGGGCCATCTATGGCTACACCTTC. Its protein is CASSYLDRAIYGYTF. This chain joins TRBV6-5 and TRBJ1-2, with 8 bases identical to TRBD1. Germline assignment: CDR1 MNHEY and CDR2 SVGAGI. The CDR3 is 15 residues long. V lost 1 base to trimming and J lost 4 bases; unmatched junction nucleotides: 5.

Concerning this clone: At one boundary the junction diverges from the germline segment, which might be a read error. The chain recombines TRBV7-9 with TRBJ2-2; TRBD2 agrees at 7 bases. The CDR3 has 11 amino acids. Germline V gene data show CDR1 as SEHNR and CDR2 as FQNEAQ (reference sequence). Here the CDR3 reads CTSVNTGELFF. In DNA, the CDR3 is TGCACTAGCGTTAACACCGGGGAGCTGTTTTTT.

CDR3 nucleotides: TGTGCCTGGATCAGGACAGGGCCTCCTGGGGCAACTAATGAAAAACTGTTTTTT. This codes for CAWIRTGPPGATNEKLFF. This sequence joins TRBV30 and TRBJ1-4, with 8 bases matching TRBD1. The germline V gene has CDR1 GTSNPN and CDR2 SVGIG (reference sequence). Trimming removed 4 bases from V and 0 bases from J; junction bases left unmatched: 13. There are 18 residues in the CDR3. Filled out from reference TRBV30 and TRBJ1-4, the complete variable domain reads SQTIHQWPATLVQPVGSPLSLECTVEGTSNPNLYWYRQAAGRGLQLLFYSVGIGQISSEVPQNLSASRPQDRQFILSSKKLLLSDSGFYLCAWIRTGPPGATNEKLFFGSGTQLSVL.

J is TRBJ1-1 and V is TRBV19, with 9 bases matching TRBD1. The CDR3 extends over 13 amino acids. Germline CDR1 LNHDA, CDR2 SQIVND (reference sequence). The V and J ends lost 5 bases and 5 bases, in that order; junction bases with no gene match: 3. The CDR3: CASSWDRVTEAFF. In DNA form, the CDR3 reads TGTGCCAGTAGTTGGGACAGGGTTACTGAAGCTTTCTTT.

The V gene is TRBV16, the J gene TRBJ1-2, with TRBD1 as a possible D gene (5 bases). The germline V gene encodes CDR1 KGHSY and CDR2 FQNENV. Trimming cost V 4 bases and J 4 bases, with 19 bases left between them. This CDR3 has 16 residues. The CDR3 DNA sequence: TGTGCCAGCAGCCTGGGGCAGGGAAGAGTAGGCTATGGCTACACCTTC. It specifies CASSLGQGRVGYGYTF. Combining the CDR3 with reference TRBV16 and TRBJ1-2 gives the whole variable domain GEEVAQTPKHLVRGEGQKAKLYCAPIKGHSYVFWYQQVLKNEFKFLISFQNENVFDETGMPKERFSAKCLPNSPCSLEIQATKLEDSAVYFCASSLGQGRVGYGYTFGSGTRLTVV.

Here the CDR3 DNA reads TGTGCCAGCAGTTTATCGGGGGGCTCCTACGAGCAGTACTTC. It yields the protein CASSLSGGSYEQYF. This sequence joins TRBV27 and TRBJ2-7, with D possibly being TRBD2 (6 bases). V shed 0 bases and J shed 0 bases, with 6 bases lying between them. Germline-derived CDR1 and CDR2 are MNHEY and SMNVEV (reference sequence). This CDR3 has 14 residues.

The CDR3 here is CASSSKAGTEAFF. CDR3 coding DNA: TGTGCCAGCAGCTCGAAGGCGGGGACTGAAGCTTTCTTT. This chain connects TRBV6-1 to TRBJ1-1; D gene unclear. CDR1 and CDR2 (germline): MNHNS, SASEGT. With 6 bases removed from V and 5 bases from J, the gap between germline ends came to 13 bases. CDR3 length: 13 residues.

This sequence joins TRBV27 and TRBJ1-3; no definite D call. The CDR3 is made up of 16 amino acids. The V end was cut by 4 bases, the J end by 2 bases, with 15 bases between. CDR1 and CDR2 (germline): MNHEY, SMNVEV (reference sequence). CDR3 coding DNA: TGTGCCAGCAGTTCGAACGGAGGCCCGCCTGGAAACACCATATATTTT. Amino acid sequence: CASSSNGGPPGNTIYF.